Shown below are 10 T cell receptor beta chains from a single sample sequenced in a study of T cell clonotyping in hematopoietic cell transplantation. TCRdb's copy holds only in-frame clones and misses some; the assay was immunoSEQ multiplex PCR. Of about 27,000 clones in the sample, around 70% are singletons; the top ten hold approximately 6.3%. Time point here: recipient sample about 28 days before transplant, after cytoreduction. The starting material was peripheral blood mononuclear cells, obtained before stem cell transplant. These receptors were obtained from a man aged 45-65 years with myelodysplastic syndrome. Some clones in this sample may be carry-over from other donors' samples.

V and J are TRBV27 and TRBJ1-5; D might be TRBD1 (5 bases). CDR1 and CDR2 from the germline V gene are MNHEY and SMNVEV (reference sequence). The CDR3 covers 16 residues. Trimming shortened V by 0 bases and J by 6 bases, and 15 bases separated the two germline ends. CDR3 residues: CASSLSGQGPSQPQHF. DNA of the CDR3: TGTGCCAGCAGTTTATCTGGACAAGGCCCCAGTCAGCCCCAGCATTTT.

The chain is built from TRBV30 and TRBJ2-7; D is uncertain. This CDR3 is built from 12 residues. Trimming cost V 1 base and J 0 bases, with 4 bases left between them. The V gene's germline CDR1 is GTSNPN and CDR2 SVGIG (reference sequence). CDR3 residues: CAWSDGSYEQYF. CDR3 DNA: TGTGCCTGGAGTGATGGCTCCTACGAGCAGTACTTC.

The chain couples TRBV30 to TRBJ1-1, with D unclear. This CDR3 comprises 15 residues. V was trimmed by 4 bases and J by 2 bases, leaving 17 bases between them. Germline V CDR1 and CDR2: GTSNPN, SVGIG (reference sequence). In DNA, the CDR3 is TGTGCCTGGATTTCGAGAAGGCTAGTCAACACTGAAGCTTTCTTT. It specifies CAWISRRLVNTEAFF.

This clone came up a few times. The rearrangement joins TRBV6-1 to TRBJ1-2; D unresolved. Trimming removed 0 bases at V and 8 bases at J, with 10 bases between. From germline, CDR1 is MNHNS and CDR2 SASEGT. CDR3 length: 13 amino acids. In DNA, the CDR3 is TGTGCCAGCAGTGAAGCGCTTCATCGAGGCTACACCTTC. Translated: CASSEALHRGYTF.

The rearrangement joins TRBV4-2 to TRBJ2-7; 8 bases fit TRBD2. This CDR3 has 15 residues. Germline V gives CDR1 LGHNA, CDR2 YNFKEQ. The J segment lost 2 bases and the V segment lost 0 bases, leaving 3 bases of the junction unmatched. The DNA of the CDR3 is TGTGCCAGCAGCCAAGAGGCGGGGGGAACCTACGAGCAGTACTTC. Its protein product is CASSQEAGGTYEQYF.

The chain employs TRBV6-5 and TRBJ2-7, with D possibly matching TRBD1 (6 bases). The CDR3 totals 13 residues. The germline V gene has CDR1 MNHEY and CDR2 SVGAGI. V lost 9 bases to trimming and J lost 1 base, with 13 bases between them. Here the CDR3 reads CASKGDRSYEQYF. In DNA form, the CDR3 reads TGTGCCAGTAAAGGCGACAGGTCCTACGAGCAGTACTTC.

The rearrangement links TRBV30 to TRBJ1-3, with a tentative D call TRBD1 (5 bases). With 6 bases removed from V and 8 bases from J, the gap between germline ends came to 14 bases. The germline V gene has CDR1 GTSNPN and CDR2 SVGIG (reference sequence). The CDR3 totals 12 residues. CDR3: CACSGSGHTIYF. The CDR3 DNA sequence: TGTGCCTGCTCAGGGTCCGGACACACCATATATTTT. The full variable domain, its missing parts supplied by reference TRBV30 and TRBJ1-3, is SQTIHQWPATLVQPVGSPLSLECTVEGTSNPNLYWYRQAAGRGLQLLFYSVGIGQISSEVPQNLSASRPQDRQFILSSKKLLLSDSGFYLCACSGSGHTIYFGEGSWLTVV.

The chain links TRBV2 to TRBJ1-1; perhaps TRBD1 as D (5 bases). The germline gives CDR1 SNHLY, CDR2 FYNNEI. This CDR3 contains 13 residues. Trimming pared 0 bases from V and 5 bases from J, leaving 7 bases between. The CDR3, as DNA: TGTGCCAGCAGTGAAGCCTGGGGGACTGAAGCTTTCTTT. Protein sequence: CASSEAWGTEAFF. Full variable domain (remainder filled in from reference TRBV2 and TRBJ1-1): EPEVTQTPSHQVTQMGQEVILRCVPISNHLYFYWYRQILGQKVEFLVSFYNNEISEKSEIFDDQFSVERPDGSNFTLKIRSTKLEDSAMYFCASSEAWGTEAFFGQGTRLTVV.

The chain has TRBV5-1 and TRBJ2-7, with D perhaps TRBD1 or TRBD2 (5 bases each). The CDR3 is 14 amino acids. Germline V gene sequence: CDR1 SGHRS, CDR2 YFSETQ. V shed 1 base and J shed 5 bases, with 13 bases lying between them. The CDR3 is CASSLLGTKDEQYF. Written as DNA, the CDR3 is TGCGCCAGCAGCTTGTTGGGGACGAAGGACGAGCAGTACTTC.

This clone showed up just a few times. The gene calls are TRBV10-2 and TRBJ2-1, with unresolved D. This CDR3 has 11 residues. Germline CDR1 WSHSY, CDR2 SAAADI. V was cut by 8 bases and J by 11 bases, with 13 bases left in between. The chain's CDR3 is CASFAMDQQFF. CDR3 bases: TGCGCCAGCTTTGCTATGGACCAGCAGTTCTTC.